This is a list of T cell receptor beta chains from one sample in a study of regulatory T cells in long-lasting Graves disease. MiXCR, applied by TCRdb to the multiplex PCR reads, yields one record per CDR3 protein. The sample yields 360,000 or so distinct CDR3 sequences, around 15% seen once. The same data also went into a second study, on T cells in Graves' hyperthyroidism and ophthalmopathy.

The sample here was peripheral blood mononuclear cells (PBMCs), taken at new diagnosis, from a patient treated with antithyroid drugs. The receptors here all came from a middle-aged man with Graves disease. Each CDR3 is given with its conserved first and last residue. D genes are given only for firm matches. Size values are once, few and many counts, or a class for expanded clones, and some rows have none.

- TRBJ1-6 - TRBV30 13 CAWTGSYNSPLHF TGTGCCTGGACGGGCTCCTATAATTCACCCCTCCACTTT
- TRBJ2-2 - TRBV15 13 CATSRGITGELFF TGTGCCACCAGCAGAGGGATCACCGGGGAGCTGTTTTTT
many TRBJ1-5 TRBD1 TRBV7-2 14 CASSRDRNNQPQHF TGTGCCAGCAGCCGGGACAGGAACAATCAGCCCCAGCATTTT
many TRBJ2-3 - TRBV6-2/TRBV6-3 14 CASSYGASTDTQYF TGTGCCAGCAGTTACGGGGCCTCGACGGATACGCAGTATTTT
many TRBJ2-3 - TRBV12-3/TRBV12-4 14 CASSSGPGLDTQYF TGTGCCAGCAGTTCCGGTCCCGGGTTAGATACGCAGTATTTT
few TRBJ2-1 TRBD2 TRBV5-8 15 CASSLTGLAGNEQFF TGTGCCAGCAGCTTGACCGGACTAGCGGGAAATGAGCAGTTCTTC
- TRBJ1-6 - TRBV5-1 14 CASSLDGGDSPLHF TGCGCCAGCAGCTTGGATGGGGGAGATTCACCCCTCCACTTT
many TRBJ2-4 TRBD2 TRBV7-9 12 CASSLSGSIQYF TGTGCCAGCAGCTTAAGCGGGAGCATTCAGTACTTC
- TRBJ2-5 - TRBV11-3 12 CVSSLDGETQYF TGTGTCAGCAGCTTAGACGGAGAGACCCAGTACTTC
many TRBJ1-5 TRBD1 TRBV28 16 CASSPLSGGSNQPQHF TGTGCCAGCAGTCCTCTTTCAGGGGGAAGCAATCAGCCCCAGCATTTT
- TRBJ2-3 - TRBV19 12 CASRGQTDTQYF TGTGCCAGTAGGGGACAAACAGATACGCAGTATTTT
many TRBJ2-7 TRBD2 TRBV30 15 CAWSTGSGVSYEQYF TGTGCCTGGAGCACTGGTAGCGGGGTGTCTTACGAGCAGTACTTC
many TRBJ2-2 TRBD1 TRBV12-3/TRBV12-4 17 CASSPGQGIRNTGELFF TGTGCCAGCAGCCCGGGACAGGGGATAAGGAACACCGGGGAGCTGTTTTTT
many TRBJ2-1 TRBD2 TRBV6-1 16 CASSSFGTSLSNEQFF TGTGCCAGCAGCTCCTTTGGGACTAGCTTATCCAATGAGCAGTTCTTC
- TRBJ1-2 TRBD1 TRBV24-1 16 CATSDGARQGYYGYTF TGTGCCACCAGTGATGGGGCTCGACAGGGTTACTATGGCTACACCTTC
few TRBJ1-6 - TRBV12-3/TRBV12-4 13 CASSFYSGSPLHF TGTGCCAGCAGTTTCTACAGTGGTTCACCCCTCCACTTT
- TRBJ2-7 TRBD1 TRBV7-2 17 CASSQKRTGGVPYEQYF TGTGCCAGCAGCCAGAAACGGACAGGGGGAGTTCCCTACGAGCAGTACTTC
many TRBJ1-1 - TRBV12-3/TRBV12-4 13 CASSLAGTRKAFF TGTGCCAGCAGTTTAGCGGGGACCCGGAAAGCTTTCTTT
many TRBJ2-1 - TRBV18 15 CASSSPQTFRNEQFF TGTGCCAGCTCATCCCCCCAAACATTTAGGAATGAGCAGTTCTTC
many TRBJ2-4 - TRBV30 11 CAWSVWPIQYF TGTGCCTGGAGTGTCTGGCCAATTCAGTACTTC
many TRBJ1-4 - TRBV5-1 13 CASSLSPPEKLFF TGTGCCAGCAGCTTGTCGCCGCCGGAAAAACTGTTTTTT
many TRBJ1-5 - TRBV28 15 CASSLMGAPDQPQHF TGTGCCAGCAGTTTAATGGGGGCGCCCGATCAGCCCCAGCATTTT
few TRBJ2-7 - TRBV12-3/TRBV12-4 17 CASSQDMRAGPLYEQYF TGTGCCAGCAGCCAAGATATGCGGGCAGGGCCTCTGTACGAGCAGTACTTC
few TRBJ1-5 - TRBV27 17 CASSLIRRVGNNQPQHF TGTGCCAGCAGTTTAATCCGCCGGGTTGGGAACAATCAGCCCCAGCATTTT
few TRBJ2-3 - TRBV5-1 15 CASSFQGLSTDTQYF TGCGCCAGCAGCTTTCAGGGCCTAAGCACAGATACGCAGTATTTT
many TRBJ1-3 - TRBV5-6 16 CASSLAHENLINTIYF TGTGCCAGCAGCTTGGCCCATGAAAACCTTATAAACACCATATATTTT
many TRBJ2-1 - TRBV28 13 CASRPFTGNEQFF TGTGCCAGCAGACCATTTACGGGGAATGAGCAGTTCTTC
few TRBJ2-2 TRBD2 TRBV4-2 16 CASSQGGLGKPGELFF TGTGCCAGCAGCCAGGGGGGACTAGGGAAGCCCGGGGAGCTGTTTTTT
many TRBJ2-1 TRBD2 TRBV11-2 18 CASSLGLAGATSYNEQFF TGTGCCAGCAGCTTAGGGCTAGCGGGGGCCACCTCCTACAATGAGCAGTTCTTC
few TRBJ2-3 TRBD2 TRBV4-1 18 CASSQDWEGGGAADTQYF TGCGCCAGCAGCCAAGATTGGGAAGGCGGGGGGGCTGCAGATACGCAGTATTTT
many TRBJ2-3 - TRBV5-1 14 CASSLEPGTDTQYF TGCGCCAGCAGCTTGGAACCGGGCACAGATACGCAGTATTTT
many TRBJ2-3 - TRBV6-2/TRBV6-3 15 CASSPRRVGTDTQYF TGTGCCAGCAGTCCAAGGAGGGTAGGCACAGATACGCAGTATTTT
many TRBJ2-5 - TRBV6-1 14 CASSHERGLGTQYF TGTGCCAGCAGCCATGAGAGGGGCCTGGGGACCCAGTACTTC